The rows below give T cell receptor beta chains drawn from one sample of a study of T cell responses to AZD1222 COVID-19 vaccine. Sequencing used immunoSEQ multiplex PCR; TCRdb keeps in-frame clones, though not all of them. The table lists about 60,000 clones, around 85% of them singletons. The sample consisted of peripheral blood, taken on day 0 of AZD1222 vaccination. The receptors were sampled from an adult in good health. Both conserved end residues are part of each CDR3. A D gene is named only where the DNA matches it firmly. The size entry is marked missing in some rows and otherwise reads once, few, many or a size class.

J gene,D gene,V gene,clone size,CDR3 protein,CDR3 DNA
TRBJ1-2,TRBD1,TRBV28,-,CASSYPGQGPVTF,TGTGCCAGCAGTTATCCGGGACAGGGGCCCGTCACCTTC
TRBJ2-7,TRBD2,TRBV19,-,CASSMGLAGEKLSFGYEQYF,TGTGCCAGTAGTATGGGACTAGCGGGAGAGAAACTGAGTTTTGGCTACGAGCAGTACTTC
TRBJ2-7,-,TRBV6-2/TRBV6-3,-,CASSHPVSYEQYF,TGTGCCAGCAGTCACCCCGTATCCTACGAGCAGTACTTC
TRBJ1-2,-,TRBV29-1,-,CSVPGGEGGYTF,TGCAGCGTTCCCGGGGGGGAGGGTGGCTACACCTTC
TRBJ2-1,-,TRBV7-8,-,CASSPTHGQFF,TGTGCCAGCAGCCCGACCCATGGGCAGTTCTTC
TRBJ1-5,-,TRBV19,-,CASSPFGGLGNQPQHF,TGTGCCAGTAGCCCGTTTGGGGGCCTTGGCAATCAGCCCCAGCATTTT
TRBJ1-2,-,TRBV4-1,-,CASSQLSGPTRGYTF,TGCGCCAGCAGCCAACTATCGGGACCAACTAGGGGCTACACCTTC
TRBJ1-2,TRBD1,TRBV30,-,CAWGRRDRGLGGYTF,TGTGCCTGGGGAAGAAGGGACAGGGGGCTAGGAGGCTACACCTTC
TRBJ1-6,-,TRBV7-2,-,CASKDPGNNSPLHF,TGTGCCAGCAAGGACCCAGGAAATAATTCACCCCTCCACTTT
TRBJ1-2,-,TRBV4-3,-,CASSQDSLDTANYGYTF,TGCGCCAGCAGCCAAGATTCCCTAGACACCGCTAACTATGGCTACACCTTC
TRBJ2-7,-,TRBV30,-,CAWSVGHSYEQYF,TGTGCCTGGAGTGTCGGGCACTCCTACGAGCAGTACTTC
TRBJ1-3,-,TRBV4-1,-,CASSQVGQELFGNTIYF,TGCGCCAGCAGCCAAGTGGGGCAGGAGCTCTTTGGAAACACCATATATTTT
TRBJ2-5,TRBD2,TRBV3-1/TRBV3-2,-,CASSQDRVTHKSSGSPETQYF,TGTGCCAGCAGCCAAGATCGGGTGACACACAAATCGAGCGGGAGCCCTGAGACCCAGTACTTC
TRBJ2-7,TRBD1,TRBV7-2,few,CASSLTSTGGKNEQYF,TGTGCCAGCAGCCTAACTTCGACAGGGGGAAAGAACGAGCAGTACTTC
TRBJ2-7,-,TRBV7-9,-,CASSLALKSSYEQYF,TGTGCCAGCAGCTTAGCGCTTAAGAGCTCCTACGAGCAGTACTTC
TRBJ2-2,TRBD2,TRBV6-1,-,CASSDIIGVRRETGELFF,TGTGCCAGCAGTGACATAATAGGGGTTCGGCGGGAGACCGGGGAGCTGTTTTTT
TRBJ2-7,-,TRBV30,-,CAWRAPIGRMGYAYEQYF,TGTGCCTGGAGAGCACCAATCGGGCGGATGGGATACGCCTACGAGCAGTACTTC
TRBJ1-6,TRBD1,TRBV19,-,CASSMYRDRASPLHF,TGTGCCAGTAGTATGTACCGGGACAGGGCTTCACCCCTCCACTTT
TRBJ1-2,-,TRBV7-2,-,CASSPRIQPNYGYTF,TGTGCCAGCAGCCCCCGGATCCAGCCCAACTATGGCTACACCTTC
TRBJ2-1,-,TRBV27,-,CASSSGSSYNEQFF,TGTGCCAGCAGTTCCGGGTCCTCCTACAATGAGCAGTTCTTC
TRBJ2-3,-,TRBV28,-,CASSYPGEGTDTQYF,TGTGCCAGCAGTTATCCAGGGGAGGGGACAGATACGCAGTATTTT
TRBJ1-1,TRBD1,TRBV27,-,CASSPWDSNTEAFF,TGTGCCAGCAGTCCTTGGGACAGTAACACTGAAGCTTTCTTT
TRBJ2-5,TRBD2,TRBV7-2,-,CASSAGTRVRETQYF,TGTGCCAGCAGCGCCGGGACTAGAGTGAGGGAGACCCAGTACTTC
TRBJ1-2,-,TRBV19,-,CASRSQGYVGYTF,TGTGCCAGTAGGTCGCAGGGGTACGTCGGCTACACCTTC
TRBJ2-2,-,TRBV9,-,CASSVGPWGDNTGELFF,TGTGCCAGCAGCGTGGGCCCCTGGGGGGATAACACCGGGGAGCTGTTTTTT